The 10 T cell receptor beta chains reported below all come from one sample, sequenced in a study of shared clonotypes between healthy human individuals. Sequenced by immunoSEQ multiplex PCR; TCRdb stores in-frame clones only, minus some. The sample contains some 650,000 clones, about 97% of which appear only once. Sequencing was carried out using naive CD4+ T cells sorted from blood. Subset of the sample: CD45RA+ positively selected. Source of these receptors: a woman aged 25 to 39 in good health.

V and J are TRBV4-1 and TRBJ1-2, with D perhaps matching TRBD1 (5 bases). V was shortened by 3 bases and J by 2 bases, with 19 bases between the two germline ends. This CDR3 is built from 17 residues. CDR1 and CDR2 from the germline V gene are MGHRA and YSYEKL. The CDR3 loop is CASSQWGRQKKNYGYTF. CDR3 coding DNA: TGCGCCAGCAGCCAGTGGGGCAGGCAAAAAAAGAACTATGGCTACACCTTC.

V gene TRBV29-1 combines with J gene TRBJ1-2; D gene uncertain. The CDR3 is 12 amino acids. Germline V gene lookup returns CDR1 SQVTM and CDR2 ANQGSEA. With 5 bases removed from V and 3 bases from J, the gap between germline ends came to 10 bases. The CDR3 coding sequence is TGCAGCGTTCACGGCGGGTACTATGGCTACACCTTC. Translated: CSVHGGYYGYTF.

This clone has a single count. The CDR3 bases are TGTGCCAGCAGTCCCCGGTCGGGGGTCTGGGGAAACACCATATATTTT. Translated, it gives CASSPRSGVWGNTIYF. The chain has TRBV27 and TRBJ1-3; TRBD1 might be the D (5 bases). Trimming removed 5 bases from V and 4 bases from J, with 18 bases in between. Germline CDR1 and CDR2: MNHEY and SMNVEV (reference sequence). The CDR3 sequence is 16 residues long.

The chain is built from TRBV10-2 and TRBJ2-7; D perhaps matches TRBD1 (5 bases). This CDR3 spans 13 amino acids. Trimming removed 0 bases from V and 6 bases from J, with 9 bases in between. Germline V CDR1 and CDR2: WSHSY, SAAADI. The CDR3 DNA sequence: TGCGCCAGCAGTGAGTCGATTAGGGGCGAGCAGTACTTC. Translation gives CASSESIRGEQYF.

The chain uses TRBV7-9 and TRBJ2-3, with 10 bases that match TRBD1. V dropped 5 bases and J dropped 7; count of bases not matched to a gene: 12. Germline lookup yields CDR1 SEHNR and CDR2 FQNEAQ (reference sequence). The CDR3 has 16 residues. CDR3 sequence (DNA): TGTGCCAGCAGCCCCGTTAGGGACAGGGGAAGGAATACGCAGTATTTT. It codes for CASSPVRDRGRNTQYF.

Here the CDR3 DNA reads TGCGCCAGCAGCAAAGGGGGACTAGCCAAAAACATTCAGTACTTC. Translation gives CASSKGGLAKNIQYF. The rearrangement joins TRBV10-1 to TRBJ2-4; tentatively, D is TRBD1 or TRBD2 (6 bases each). CDR1 WNHNN and CDR2 SYGVQD come from the germline V gene (reference sequence). V was trimmed by 6 bases and J by 0 bases, leaving 12 bases between them. The CDR3 sequence is 15 residues long.

This chain joins TRBV5-4 and TRBJ2-2; D might be TRBD1 (6 bases). Trimming removed 2 bases from V and 0 bases from J, with 8 bases in between. This CDR3 region has 15 residues. Looked up from germline, CDR1 is SGHNT and CDR2 is YYREEE (reference sequence). The DNA for the CDR3 is TGTGCCAGCAGCTTACGGGACACGAACACCGGGGAGCTGTTTTTT. Amino acid sequence: CASSLRDTNTGELFF.

The chain links TRBV5-1 to TRBJ2-5, with D perhaps matching TRBD1 (7 bases). V dropped 4 bases and J dropped 3 bases, with 13 bases sitting between them. The CDR3 sequence is 14 residues long. Per germline, CDR1 SGHRS and CDR2 YFSETQ. The CDR3 reads CASSPGGTEETQYF. In DNA form, the CDR3 reads TGCGCCAGCAGCCCTGGAGGGACAGAAGAGACCCAGTACTTC.

The gene calls are TRBV7-6 and TRBJ2-5, with D perhaps matching TRBD1 or TRBD2 (7 bases each). Per germline, CDR1 SGHVS and CDR2 FNYEAQ. The CDR3 totals 16 residues. Deletions cut 5 bases from V and 5 bases from J, with 21 bases between. Here the CDR3 DNA reads TGTGCCAGCAGCAAGGGGGAGGGGGCGAATTTGGAGACCCAGTACTTC. Its protein is CASSKGEGANLETQYF.

This chain joins TRBV7-2 and TRBJ1-2; D not certain. V was cut by 1 base and J by 8 bases, with 14 bases left in between. Germline V gene data show CDR1 as SGHTA and CDR2 as FQGNSA. The length of the CDR3 is 14 residues. CDR3 nucleotide sequence: TGTGCCAGCAGCTTAGACCGGTCCGCCAAGGGCTACACCTTC. It translates to CASSLDRSAKGYTF.